The 9 T cell receptor beta chains listed next were all sequenced from one sample in a study of T cell repertoires in cytomegalovirus infection. TCRdb ran MiXCR on the reads and lists one entry per CDR3 protein. This table has around 70,000 distinct CDR3 sequences, over 3.5% appearing once. The sample was PBMCs. All receptors come from a human donor in good health (CMV status not recorded). Some clones in this sample may be carry-over from other donors' samples.

The genes are TRBV12-3 or TRBV12-4 and TRBJ1-5, with TRBD1 as a possible D gene (5 bases). Trimming cost V 3 bases and J 5 bases, with 8 bases left between them. The length of the CDR3 is 13 residues. The CDR3 loop is CASSFREDQPQHF. The CDR3, as DNA: TGTGCCAGCAGTTTCAGGGAGGATCAGCCCCAGCATTTT.

This clonotype was picked up many times. This chain links TRBV7-2 with TRBJ2-2, with D hard to call. CDR1 and CDR2 (germline): SGHTA, FQGNSA. Trimming cost V 0 bases and J 5 bases, with 7 bases left between them. The CDR3 has 14 amino acids. The DNA of the CDR3 is TGTGCCAGCAGCTTAGCTGTTAATACCGGGGAGCTGTTTTTT. Translation gives CASSLAVNTGELFF.

The sample holds a few counts of this clonotype. The chain recombines TRBV6-5 with TRBJ1-4, with D possibly being TRBD1 (5 bases). The CDR3 is 14 amino acids. Germline CDR1 and CDR2: MNHEY and SVGAGI. Trimming took off 6 bases at V and 4 bases at J, with 12 bases between the two ends. The CDR3, as DNA: TGTGCCAGCAGGCCAGACAGCATTAATGAAAAACTGTTTTTT. This gives the protein CASRPDSINEKLFF.

This clonotype has a count of ten or more. J is TRBJ1-6 and V is TRBV11-2; no firm D call. With 5 bases removed from V and 7 bases from J, the gap between germline ends came to 9 bases. This CDR3 contains 13 residues. Germline V gene sequence: CDR1 SGHAT, CDR2 FQNNGV. CDR3 DNA: TGTGCCAGCAGCCTGACGGACAATTCACCCCTCCACTTT. It is translated as CASSLTDNSPLHF.

Ten or more counts support this clonotype. The chain uses TRBV7-2 and TRBJ2-3, with D possibly called TRBD1 or TRBD2 (6 bases each). Germline V lookup: CDR1 SGHTA, CDR2 FQGNSA. Deletions cut 1 base from V and 2 bases from J, with 13 bases between. The CDR3 contains 16 residues. The CDR3 reads CASSLGGAGATDTQYF. The CDR3 coding sequence is TGTGCCAGCAGCTTAGGGGGGGCAGGGGCCACAGATACGCAGTATTTT.

This clonotype was seen ten or more times. CDR3: CASSFYTTEAFF. In DNA form, the CDR3 reads TGTGCCAGCAGTTTCTACACCACTGAAGCTTTCTTT. The rearrangement links TRBV12-3 or TRBV12-4 to TRBJ1-1, with unresolved D. There are 12 residues in the CDR3. V was shortened by 3 bases and J by 4 bases, with 6 bases between the two germline ends.

There are many counts of this clonotype. The V gene is TRBV5-4, the J gene TRBJ2-5, with D maybe TRBD2 (7 bases). V shed 4 bases and J shed 1 base, with 14 bases lying between them. The CDR3 is 15 residues long. Per the germline V gene, CDR1 is SGHNT and CDR2 is YYREEE (reference sequence). CDR3 protein: CASSPGGGGQETQYF. The CDR3 bases are TGTGCCAGCAGCCCTGGGGGAGGGGGCCAAGAGACCCAGTACTTC. Supplemented by reference TRBV5-4 and TRBJ2-5, the full variable domain reads ETGVTQSPTHLIKTRGQQVTLRCSSQSGHNTVSWYQQALGQGPQFIFQYYREEENGRGNFPPRFSGLQFPNYSSELNVNALELDDSALYLCASSPGGGGQETQYFGPGTRLLVL.

This clonotype showed up many times. This rearrangement joins TRBV7-2 to TRBJ1-1, with a weak D call TRBD1 (5 bases). The V and J ends lost 6 bases and 6 bases respectively, with 17 bases between them. The CDR3 sequence is 14 residues long. CDR1 is SGHTA, CDR2 FQGNSA, per germline. CDR3 DNA sequence: TGTGCCAGCAGGACTAGACAGACCTCGTCTGAAGCTTTCTTT. Amino acid sequence: CASRTRQTSSEAFF.

This clonotype was counted at least ten times. The rearrangement joins TRBV4-3 to TRBJ2-3; 7 nucleotides align to TRBD2. CDR1 LGHNA and CDR2 YSLEER come from the germline V gene. The CDR3 runs to 17 residues. J gave up 0 bases and V 1 base, and 7 bases lay outside the gene matches. The CDR3 bases are TGCGCCAGCAGCCAAGTATTAGGGACTACGAGCACAGATACGCAGTATTTT. As protein: CASSQVLGTTSTDTQYF.